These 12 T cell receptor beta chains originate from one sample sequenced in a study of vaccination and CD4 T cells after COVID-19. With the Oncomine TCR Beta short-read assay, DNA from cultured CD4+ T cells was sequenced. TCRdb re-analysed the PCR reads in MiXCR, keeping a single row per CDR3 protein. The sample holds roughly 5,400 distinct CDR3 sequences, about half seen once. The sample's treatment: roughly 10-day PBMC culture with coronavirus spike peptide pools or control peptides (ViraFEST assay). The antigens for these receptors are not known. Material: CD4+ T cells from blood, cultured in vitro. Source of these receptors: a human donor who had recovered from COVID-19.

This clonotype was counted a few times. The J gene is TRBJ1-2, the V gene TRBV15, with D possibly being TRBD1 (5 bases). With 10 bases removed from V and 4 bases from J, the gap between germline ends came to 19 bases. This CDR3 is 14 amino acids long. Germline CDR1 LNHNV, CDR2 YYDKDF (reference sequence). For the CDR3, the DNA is TGTGCCATTGCGTCCGCGGGGACCGCCTATGGCTACACCTTC. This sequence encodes CAIASAGTAYGYTF. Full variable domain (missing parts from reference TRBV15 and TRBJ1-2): DAMVIQNPRYQVTQFGKPVTLSCSQTLNHNVMYWYQQKSSQAPKLLFHYYDKDFNNEADTPDNFQSRRPNTSFCFLDIRSPGLGDTAMYLCAIASAGTAYGYTFGSGTRLTVV.

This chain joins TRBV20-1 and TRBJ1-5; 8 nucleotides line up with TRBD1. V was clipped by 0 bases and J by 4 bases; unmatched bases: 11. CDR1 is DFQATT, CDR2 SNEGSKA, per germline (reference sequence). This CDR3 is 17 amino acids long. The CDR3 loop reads CSARDSARTGWNQPQHF. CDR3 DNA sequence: TGCAGTGCTAGAGATAGTGCAAGGACAGGGTGGAATCAGCCCCAGCATTTT.

DNA of the CDR3: TGTGCCAGCAGTGACCCCGGACAGGGGAGTAATGAGCAGTTCTTC. It specifies CASSDPGQGSNEQFF. V gene TRBV25-1 combines with J gene TRBJ2-1; TRBD1 agrees at 9 bases. The CDR3 is 15 amino acids. Germline CDR1 is MGHDK and CDR2 is SYGVNS. Unmatched junction bases numbered 7, after V lost 3 bases and J lost 7 bases.

DNA of the CDR3: TGCAGTGCTAGTTCTACGAACTACGAGCAGTACTTC. Translated, it gives CSASSTNYEQYF. V and J are TRBV20-1 and TRBJ2-7; no firm D call. Looked up from germline, CDR1 is DFQATT and CDR2 is SNEGSKA (reference sequence). The CDR3 is 12 residues long. V lost 3 bases, J lost 3 bases, and 9 bases lay in between.

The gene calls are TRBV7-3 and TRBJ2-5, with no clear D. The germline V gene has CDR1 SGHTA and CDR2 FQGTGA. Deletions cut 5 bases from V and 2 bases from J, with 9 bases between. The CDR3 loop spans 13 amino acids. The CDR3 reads CASSLQAQETQYF. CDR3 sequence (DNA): TGTGCCAGCAGCCTTCAAGCTCAAGAGACCCAGTACTTC.

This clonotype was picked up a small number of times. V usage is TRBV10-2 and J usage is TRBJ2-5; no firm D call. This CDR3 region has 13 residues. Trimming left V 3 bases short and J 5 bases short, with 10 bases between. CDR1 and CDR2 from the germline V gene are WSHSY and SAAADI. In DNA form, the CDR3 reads TGCGCCAGCAGTGATATAGTCCGGGAGACCCAGTACTTC. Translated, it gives CASSDIVRETQYF.

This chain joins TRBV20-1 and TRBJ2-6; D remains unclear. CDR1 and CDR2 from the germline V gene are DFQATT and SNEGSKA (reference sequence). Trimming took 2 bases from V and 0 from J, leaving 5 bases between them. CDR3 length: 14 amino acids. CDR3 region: CSARPSSGANVLTF. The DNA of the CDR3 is TGCAGTGCTAGACCCAGCTCTGGGGCCAACGTCCTGACTTTC.

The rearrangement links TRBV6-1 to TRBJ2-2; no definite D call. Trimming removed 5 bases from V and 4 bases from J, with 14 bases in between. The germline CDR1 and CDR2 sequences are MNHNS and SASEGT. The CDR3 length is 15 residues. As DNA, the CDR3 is TGTGCCAGCAGTCAACATAATCCCGCCACCGGGGAGCTGTTTTTT. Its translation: CASSQHNPATGELFF.

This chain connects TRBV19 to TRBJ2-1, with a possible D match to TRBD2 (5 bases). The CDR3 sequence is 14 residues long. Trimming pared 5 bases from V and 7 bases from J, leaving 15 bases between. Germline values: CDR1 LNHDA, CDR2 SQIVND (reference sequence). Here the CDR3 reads CASSERTRRNEQFF. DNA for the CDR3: TGTGCCAGTAGTGAGCGGACCCGGAGGAATGAGCAGTTCTTC. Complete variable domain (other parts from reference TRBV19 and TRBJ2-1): DGGITQSPKYLFRKEGQNVTLSCEQNLNHDAMYWYRQDPGQGLRLIYYSQIVNDFQKGDIAEGYSVSREKKESFPLTVTSAQKNPTAFYLCASSERTRRNEQFFGPGTRLTVL.

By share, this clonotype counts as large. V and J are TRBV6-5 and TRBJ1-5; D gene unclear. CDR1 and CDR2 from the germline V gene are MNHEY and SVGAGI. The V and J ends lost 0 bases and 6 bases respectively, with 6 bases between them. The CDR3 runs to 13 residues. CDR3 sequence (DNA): TGTGCCAGCAGTTACTCGGCCGCTCAGCCCCAGCATTTT. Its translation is CASSYSAAQPQHF.

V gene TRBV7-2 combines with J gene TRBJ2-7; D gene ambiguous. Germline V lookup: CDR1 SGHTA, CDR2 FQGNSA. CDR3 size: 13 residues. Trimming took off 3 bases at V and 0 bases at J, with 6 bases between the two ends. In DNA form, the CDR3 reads TGTGCCAGCAGCTTGGTCTTCTCCTACGAGCAGTACTTC. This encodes CASSLVFSYEQYF.

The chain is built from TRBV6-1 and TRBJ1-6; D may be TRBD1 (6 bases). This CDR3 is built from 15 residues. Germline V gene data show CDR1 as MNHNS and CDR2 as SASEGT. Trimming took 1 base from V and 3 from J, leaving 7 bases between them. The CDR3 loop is CASSEVRGYNSPLHF. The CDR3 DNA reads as TGTGCCAGCAGTGAAGTCAGGGGCTATAATTCACCCCTCCACTTT.